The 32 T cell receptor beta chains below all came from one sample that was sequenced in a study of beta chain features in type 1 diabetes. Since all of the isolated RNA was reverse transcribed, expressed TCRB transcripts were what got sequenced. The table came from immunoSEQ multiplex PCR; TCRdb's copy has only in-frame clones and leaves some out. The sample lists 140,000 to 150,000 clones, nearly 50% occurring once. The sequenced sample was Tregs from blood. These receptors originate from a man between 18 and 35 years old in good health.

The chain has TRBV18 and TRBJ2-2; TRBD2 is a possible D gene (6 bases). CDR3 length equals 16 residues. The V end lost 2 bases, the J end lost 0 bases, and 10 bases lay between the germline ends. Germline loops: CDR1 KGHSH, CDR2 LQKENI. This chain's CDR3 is CASSPRIAANTGELFF. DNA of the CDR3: TGTGCCAGCTCACCAAGGATAGCGGCGAACACCGGGGAGCTGTTTTTT. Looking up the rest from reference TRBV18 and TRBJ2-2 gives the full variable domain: NAGVMQNPRHLVRRRGQEARLRCSPMKGHSHVYWYRQLPEEGLKFMVYLQKENIIDESGMPKERFSAEFPKEGPSILRIQQVVRGDSAAYFCASSPRIAANTGELFFGEGSRLTVL.

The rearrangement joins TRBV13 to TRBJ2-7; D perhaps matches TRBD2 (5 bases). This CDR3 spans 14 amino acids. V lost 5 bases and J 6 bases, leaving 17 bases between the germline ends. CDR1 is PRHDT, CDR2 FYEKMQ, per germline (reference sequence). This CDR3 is CASSPGLRPGEQYF. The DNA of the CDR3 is TGTGCCAGCAGCCCCGGACTTCGCCCCGGCGAGCAGTACTTC.

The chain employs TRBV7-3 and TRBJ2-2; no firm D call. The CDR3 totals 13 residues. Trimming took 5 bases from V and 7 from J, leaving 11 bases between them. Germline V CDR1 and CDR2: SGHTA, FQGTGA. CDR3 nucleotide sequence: TGTGCCAGCAGCGACACTCTGGGCGGGGAGCTGTTTTTT. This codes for CASSDTLGGELFF.

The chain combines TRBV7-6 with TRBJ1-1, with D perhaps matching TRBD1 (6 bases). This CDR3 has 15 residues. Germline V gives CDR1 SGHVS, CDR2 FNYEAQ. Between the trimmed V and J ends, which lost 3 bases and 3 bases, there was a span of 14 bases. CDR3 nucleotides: TGTGCCAGCAGCTTCGCAGGGGTGGGTGACACTGAAGCTTTCTTT. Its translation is CASSFAGVGDTEAFF.

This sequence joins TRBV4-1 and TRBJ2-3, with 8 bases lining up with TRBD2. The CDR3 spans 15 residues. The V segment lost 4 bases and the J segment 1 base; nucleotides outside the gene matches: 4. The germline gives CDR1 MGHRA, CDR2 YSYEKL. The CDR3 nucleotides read TGCGCCAGCAGCCCCGGACTAGCCCGCACAGATACGCAGTATTTT. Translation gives CASSPGLARTDTQYF.

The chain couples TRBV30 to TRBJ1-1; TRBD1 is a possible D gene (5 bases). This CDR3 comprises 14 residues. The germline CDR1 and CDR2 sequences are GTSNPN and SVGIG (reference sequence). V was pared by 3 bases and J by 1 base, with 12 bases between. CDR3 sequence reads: CAWREAGPNTEAFF. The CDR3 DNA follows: TGTGCCTGGAGGGAAGCAGGGCCGAACACTGAAGCTTTCTTT.

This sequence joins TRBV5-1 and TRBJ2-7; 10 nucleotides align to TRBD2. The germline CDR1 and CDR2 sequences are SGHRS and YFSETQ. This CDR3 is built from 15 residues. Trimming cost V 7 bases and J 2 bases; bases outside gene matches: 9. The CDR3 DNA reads TGCGCCAGCCGTAGGGAACTAGCGGGAACCTACGAGCAGTACTTC. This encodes CASRRELAGTYEQYF.

The DNA for the CDR3 is TGTGCCAGCAGCTTCAAGGGTAGCGGGACAGAGACCCAGTACTTC. It specifies CASSFKGSGTETQYF. The chain uses TRBV7-9 and TRBJ2-5; TRBD2 matches at 8 bases. Germline values: CDR1 SEHNR, CDR2 FQNEAQ (reference sequence). The J segment lost 4 bases and the V segment lost 3 bases, leaving 7 bases of the junction unmatched. The CDR3 length is 15 residues.

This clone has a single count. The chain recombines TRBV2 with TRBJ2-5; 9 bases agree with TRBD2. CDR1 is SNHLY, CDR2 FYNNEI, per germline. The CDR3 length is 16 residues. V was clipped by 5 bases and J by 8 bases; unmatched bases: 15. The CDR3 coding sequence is TGTGCCAGCAGTCAGGAGCGGGGGGCTGGTTTTACCACCCAGTACTTC. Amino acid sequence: CASSQERGAGFTTQYF.

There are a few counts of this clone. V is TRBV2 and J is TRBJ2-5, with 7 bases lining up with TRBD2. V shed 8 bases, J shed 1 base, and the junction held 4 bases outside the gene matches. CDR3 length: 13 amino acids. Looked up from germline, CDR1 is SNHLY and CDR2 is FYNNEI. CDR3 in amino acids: CASPERGQETQYF. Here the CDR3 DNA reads TGTGCCAGCCCCGAGCGGGGCCAAGAGACCCAGTACTTC.

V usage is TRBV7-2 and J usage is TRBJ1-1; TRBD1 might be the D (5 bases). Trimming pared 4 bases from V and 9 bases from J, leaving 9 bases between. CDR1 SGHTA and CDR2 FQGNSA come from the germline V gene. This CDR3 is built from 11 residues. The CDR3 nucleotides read TGTGCCAGCAGCTCGACAGAGAAAGCTTTCTTT. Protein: CASSSTEKAFF.

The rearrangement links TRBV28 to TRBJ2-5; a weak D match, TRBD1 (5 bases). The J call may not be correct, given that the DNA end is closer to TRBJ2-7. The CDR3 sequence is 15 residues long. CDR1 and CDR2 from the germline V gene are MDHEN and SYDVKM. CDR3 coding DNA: TGTGCCAGCAGCTCTCCTCCGACAGACTTCTACGAGCAGTACTTC. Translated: CASSSPPTDFYEQYF.

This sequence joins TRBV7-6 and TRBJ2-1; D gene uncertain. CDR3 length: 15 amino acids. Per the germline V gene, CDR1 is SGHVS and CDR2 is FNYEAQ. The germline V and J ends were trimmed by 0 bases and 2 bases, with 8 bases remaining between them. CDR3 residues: CASSLAVVPYNEQFF. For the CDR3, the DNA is TGTGCCAGCAGCTTAGCGGTAGTCCCCTACAATGAGCAGTTCTTC.

CDR3 sequence: CASFRRTEAFF. The CDR3 DNA is TGTGCCAGCTTCCGGAGAACTGAAGCTTTCTTT. V gene TRBV5-6 combines with J gene TRBJ1-1; unclear D gene. The CDR3 has 11 residues. Germline values: CDR1 SGHDT, CDR2 YYEEEE. Trimming stripped 7 bases from V and 5 bases from J, with 9 bases between.

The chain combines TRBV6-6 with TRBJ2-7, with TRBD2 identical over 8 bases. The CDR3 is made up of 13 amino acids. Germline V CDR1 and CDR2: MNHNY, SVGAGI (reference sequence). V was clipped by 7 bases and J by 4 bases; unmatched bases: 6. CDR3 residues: CASKKGGRYEQYF. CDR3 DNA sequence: TGTGCCAGCAAGAAAGGCGGGAGGTACGAGCAGTACTTC.

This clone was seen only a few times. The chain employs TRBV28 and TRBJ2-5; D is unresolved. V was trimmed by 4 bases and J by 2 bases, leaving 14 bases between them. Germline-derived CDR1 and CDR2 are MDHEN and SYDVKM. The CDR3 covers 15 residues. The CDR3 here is CASSSPSGSQETQYF. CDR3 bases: TGTGCCAGCAGTTCCCCCTCCGGGTCTCAAGAGACCCAGTACTTC.

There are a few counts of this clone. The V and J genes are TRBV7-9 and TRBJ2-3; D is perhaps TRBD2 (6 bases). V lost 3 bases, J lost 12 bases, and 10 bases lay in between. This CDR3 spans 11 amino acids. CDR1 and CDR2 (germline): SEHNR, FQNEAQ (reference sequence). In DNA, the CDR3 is TGTGCCAGCAGCTTCCGGGACTTCCAGTATTTT. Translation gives CASSFRDFQYF.

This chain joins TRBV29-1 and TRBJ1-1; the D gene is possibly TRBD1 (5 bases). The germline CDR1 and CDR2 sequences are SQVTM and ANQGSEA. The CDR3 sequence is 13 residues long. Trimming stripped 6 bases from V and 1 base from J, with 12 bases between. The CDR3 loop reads CSVRPGQNTEAFF. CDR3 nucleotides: TGCAGCGTCAGACCAGGACAGAACACTGAAGCTTTCTTT.

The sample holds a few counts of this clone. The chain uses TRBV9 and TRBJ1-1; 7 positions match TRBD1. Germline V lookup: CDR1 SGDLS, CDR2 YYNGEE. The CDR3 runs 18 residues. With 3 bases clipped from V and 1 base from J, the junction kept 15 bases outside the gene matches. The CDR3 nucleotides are TGTGCCAGCAGCGCCCGAAATCCAGGGGGTGGTTCGAACACTGAAGCTTTCTTT. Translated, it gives CASSARNPGGGSNTEAFF.

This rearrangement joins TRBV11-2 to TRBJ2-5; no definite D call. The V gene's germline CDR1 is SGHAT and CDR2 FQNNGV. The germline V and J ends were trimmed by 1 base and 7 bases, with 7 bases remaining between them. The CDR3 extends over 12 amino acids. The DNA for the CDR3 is TGTGCCAGCAGCTTAGTTGTCGGGACCCAGTACTTC. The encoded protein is CASSLVVGTQYF.

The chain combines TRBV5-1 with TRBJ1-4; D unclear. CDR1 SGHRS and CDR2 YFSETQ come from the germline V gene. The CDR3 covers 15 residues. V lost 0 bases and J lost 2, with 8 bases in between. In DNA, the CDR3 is TGCGCCAGCAGCTTGGATCGGAGGACTAATGAAAAACTGTTTTTT. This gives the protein CASSLDRRTNEKLFF.

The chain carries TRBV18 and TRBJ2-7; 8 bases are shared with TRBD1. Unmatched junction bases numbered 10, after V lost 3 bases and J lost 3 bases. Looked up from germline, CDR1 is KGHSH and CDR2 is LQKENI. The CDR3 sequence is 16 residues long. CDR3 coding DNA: TGTGCCAGCTCACCCCTTGACAGGGGTGGGGTCTACGAGCAGTACTTC. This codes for CASSPLDRGGVYEQYF. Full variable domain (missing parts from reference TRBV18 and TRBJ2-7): NAGVMQNPRHLVRRRGQEARLRCSPMKGHSHVYWYRQLPEEGLKFMVYLQKENIIDESGMPKERFSAEFPKEGPSILRIQQVVRGDSAAYFCASSPLDRGGVYEQYFGPGTRLTVT.

The CDR3 here is CATSRAGTGGAGELFF. CDR3 sequence (DNA): TGTGCCACCAGCAGAGCCGGGACAGGGGGTGCCGGGGAGCTGTTTTTT. The chain uses TRBV15 and TRBJ2-2; TRBD1 matches 11 bases. CDR1 LNHNV and CDR2 YYDKDF come from the germline V gene (reference sequence). This CDR3 has 16 residues. Trimming at V came to 1 base and at J to 6 bases, leaving 4 bases not matched to a gene.

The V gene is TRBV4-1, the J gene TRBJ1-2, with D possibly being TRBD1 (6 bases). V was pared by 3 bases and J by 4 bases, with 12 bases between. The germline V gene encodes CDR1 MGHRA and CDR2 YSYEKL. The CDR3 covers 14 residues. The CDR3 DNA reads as TGCGCCAGCAGCCAGGGAGACAGGATCTATGGCTACACCTTC. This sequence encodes CASSQGDRIYGYTF.

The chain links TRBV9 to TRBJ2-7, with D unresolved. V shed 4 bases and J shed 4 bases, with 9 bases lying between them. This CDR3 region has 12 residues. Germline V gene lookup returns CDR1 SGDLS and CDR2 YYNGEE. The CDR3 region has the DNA TGTGCCAGCAGCCCTGACTCTTACGAGCAGTACTTC. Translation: CASSPDSYEQYF.

Written as DNA, the CDR3 is TGCGCCAGCAGCTTTCGACCGGGACAGGGAACGAAGGTGAACACCGGGGAGCTGTTTTTT. Its protein is CASSFRPGQGTKVNTGELFF. The rearrangement links TRBV5-1 to TRBJ2-2; 9 nucleotides line up with TRBD1. The CDR3 totals 20 residues. The germline V gene encodes CDR1 SGHRS and CDR2 YFSETQ. J lost 1 base, V lost 2 bases, and 15 bases had no gene match.

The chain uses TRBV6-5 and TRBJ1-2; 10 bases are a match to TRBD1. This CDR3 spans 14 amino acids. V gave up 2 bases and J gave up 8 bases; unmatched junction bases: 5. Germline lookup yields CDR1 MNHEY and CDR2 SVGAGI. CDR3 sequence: CASSYGTGVGGYTF. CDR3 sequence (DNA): TGTGCCAGCAGTTACGGGACAGGGGTGGGAGGCTACACCTTC.

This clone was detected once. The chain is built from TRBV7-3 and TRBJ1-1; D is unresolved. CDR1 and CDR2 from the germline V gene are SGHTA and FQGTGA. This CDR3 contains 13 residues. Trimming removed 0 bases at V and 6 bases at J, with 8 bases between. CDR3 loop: CASSLTRGAEAFF. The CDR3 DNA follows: TGTGCCAGCAGCTTAACGCGAGGAGCTGAAGCTTTCTTT.

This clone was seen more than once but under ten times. Here the CDR3 DNA reads TGTGCCATCAGTGAGTCTGGCAGCGTATTCTATGGCTACACCTTC. It encodes CAISESGSVFYGYTF. J is TRBJ1-2 and V is TRBV10-3; the D is unclear. Trimming stripped 0 bases from V and 4 bases from J, with 12 bases between. This CDR3 region has 15 residues. Germline V gene sequence: CDR1 ENHRY, CDR2 SYGVKD.

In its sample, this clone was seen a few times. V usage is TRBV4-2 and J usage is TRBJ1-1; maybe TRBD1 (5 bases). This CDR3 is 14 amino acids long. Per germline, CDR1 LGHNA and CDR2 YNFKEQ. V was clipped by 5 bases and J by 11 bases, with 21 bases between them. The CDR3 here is CASSSPFGDGGAFF. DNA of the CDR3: TGTGCCAGCAGCTCCCCCTTCGGGGACGGGGGGGCTTTCTTT.

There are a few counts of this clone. The CDR3, as DNA: TGTGCCAGCACTAAGAGGACAGGACCTAACTATGGCTACACCTTC. Translation gives CASTKRTGPNYGYTF. This rearrangement joins TRBV6-1 to TRBJ1-2; TRBD1 matches 7 bases. Per germline, CDR1 MNHNS and CDR2 SASEGT. J lost 0 bases, V lost 7 bases, and 8 bases had no gene match. The CDR3 is 15 amino acids.

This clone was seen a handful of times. The CDR3 loop is CASSPAGGRRGYEQYF. The CDR3 nucleotides read TGTGCCAGCAGCCCCGCCGGCGGGAGGAGGGGCTACGAGCAGTACTTC. The chain links TRBV7-9 to TRBJ2-7; 8 positions agree with TRBD2. J lost 3 bases, V lost 5 bases, and 12 bases had no gene match. Per the germline V gene, CDR1 is SEHNR and CDR2 is FQNEAQ (reference sequence). This CDR3 is 16 amino acids long.